What follows describes a single T cell receptor beta chain. This clonotype came up many times. The clone's antigen remains unknown. One base away there is no much larger clone; base qualities are not given. This entry is derived from a study of breast tumors, draining lymph nodes, adjacent tissues (TCRdb year 2016). About the investigation overall: In breast cancer patients, the study compared the TCR beta repertoires of tumor, adjacent nontumor tissue and axillary lymph nodes. In human breast cancer, the study set out to assess how tumor, surrounding tissue and draining lymph node repertoires relate to one another and whether T cells might be exchanged between them.

Trimming removed 4 bases from V and 7 bases from J; the gene matches leave 10 bases unexplained. From cysteine to phenylalanine, the CDR3 is 15 amino acids long. Kept here is only the CDR3 DNA, which spans 45 bases and is read in frame from base 1. Looking up the germline V gene (reference sequence) yields CDR1 MNHEY and CDR2 SMNVEV. Sequencer: Illumina HiSeq 2000. Multiplex PCR amplification was used to generate the TCR beta chain libraries. High-throughput sequencing was used to analyze the amplified TCR beta chain products. TCRdb applied fastp at Q25 and MiXCR to the public reads, then kept only in-frame beta chains. Rows are unified per CDR3 protein, each entry keeping the most common DNA and genes. Here the sample has under 80,000 distinct CDR3 sequences; roughly 40% occur a single time. The top ten clones comprise 8.4% of the sample. Beyond this particular receptor, the publication reports: In luminal-like breast cancer, tumor and nontumor tissue repertoires resembled each other significantly more than in basal-like breast cancer. The conclusion that tumor T cells originate in lymph nodes was framed as consistent with a hypothesis rather than directly demonstrated. The data were judged consistent with most tumor T cells deriving from the lymph node and then expanding within tumor tissue. T-cell repertoire diversity in tumors was found to be lower than in lymph nodes but higher than in nontumor tissue, and preferential V and J gene usage was observed.

This receptor chain uses TRBV27 and TRBJ1-2, with TRBD1 identical over 9 junction bases. This clonotype was sampled from a female donor with breast cancer. Some clones in this sample may be carry-over from other donors' samples. Sequenced material: breast tumor tissue. The CDR3 is CASSSRDRDIGGYTF. DNA sequence: TGTGCCAGCAGTTCCCGGGACAGGGACATTGGTGGCTACACCTTC.